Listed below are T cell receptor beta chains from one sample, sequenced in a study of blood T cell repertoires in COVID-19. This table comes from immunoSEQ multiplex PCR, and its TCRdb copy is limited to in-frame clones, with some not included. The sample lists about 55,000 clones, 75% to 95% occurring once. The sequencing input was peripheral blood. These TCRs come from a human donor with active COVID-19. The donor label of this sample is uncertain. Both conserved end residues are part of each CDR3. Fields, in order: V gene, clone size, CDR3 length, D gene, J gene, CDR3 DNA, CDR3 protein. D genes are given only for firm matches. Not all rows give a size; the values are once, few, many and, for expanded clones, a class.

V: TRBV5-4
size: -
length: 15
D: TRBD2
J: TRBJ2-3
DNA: TGTGCCAGCAGCGGCGGGGGGCTCAACACAGATACGCAGTATTTT
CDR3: CASSGGGLNTDTQYF

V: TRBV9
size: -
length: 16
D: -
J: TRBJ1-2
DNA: TGTGCCAGCAGCGTGGGATCAGGGTCATTGACCTATGGCTACACCTTC
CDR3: CASSVGSGSLTYGYTF

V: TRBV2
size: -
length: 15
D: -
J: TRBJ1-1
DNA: TGTGCCAGCAGTGCTCAGGGCCTCATGAACACTGAAGCTTTCTTT
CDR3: CASSAQGLMNTEAFF

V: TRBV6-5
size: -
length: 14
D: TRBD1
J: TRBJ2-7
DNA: TGTGCCAGCCGCTCCGGGACAGGGGGCTACGAGCAGTACTTC
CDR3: CASRSGTGGYEQYF

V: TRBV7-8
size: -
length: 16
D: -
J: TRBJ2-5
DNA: TGTGCCAGCAGCTTAGCGACAGGCGGAACACTGGAGACCCAGTACTTC
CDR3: CASSLATGGTLETQYF

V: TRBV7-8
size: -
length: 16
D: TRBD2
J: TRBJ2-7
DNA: TGTGCCAGCAGATCAGGGACTAGCGGCCTTGCCTACGAGCAGTACTTC
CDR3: CASRSGTSGLAYEQYF

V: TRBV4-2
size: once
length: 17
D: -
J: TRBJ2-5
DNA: TGTGCCAGCAGCCAGGCGGAGAAAGGGGGGGTCCAAGAGACCCAGTACTTC
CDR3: CASSQAEKGGVQETQYF

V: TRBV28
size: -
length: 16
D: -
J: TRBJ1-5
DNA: TGTGCCATCAGAGGCCCGGGACAATTTAGCAATCAGCCCCAGCATTTT
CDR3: CAIRGPGQFSNQPQHF

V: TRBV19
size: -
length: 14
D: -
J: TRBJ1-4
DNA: TGTGCCAGTAGTAACACCCATGCGGGTGAAAAACTGTTTTTT
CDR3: CASSNTHAGEKLFF

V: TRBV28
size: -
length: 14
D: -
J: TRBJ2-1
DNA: TGTGCTATGGGGCGGGACGGGGCCAACAATGAGCAGTTCTTC
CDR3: CAMGRDGANNEQFF

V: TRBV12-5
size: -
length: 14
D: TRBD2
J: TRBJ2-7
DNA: TGTGCTAGTGGTTTTAGCGGGACCACCTACGAGCAGTACTTC
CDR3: CASGFSGTTYEQYF

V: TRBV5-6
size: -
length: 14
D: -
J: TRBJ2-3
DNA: TGTGCCAGCAGCTTCCCGACTCATACAGATACGCAGTATTTT
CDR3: CASSFPTHTDTQYF

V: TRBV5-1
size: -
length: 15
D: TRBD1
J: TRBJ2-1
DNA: TGCGCCAGCAGCCCGCAGGACAGGAGCTACAATGAGCAGTTCTTC
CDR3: CASSPQDRSYNEQFF

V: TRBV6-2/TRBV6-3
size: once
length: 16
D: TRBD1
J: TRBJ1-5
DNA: TGTGCCAGCAGTTACTTCCTCAGGGGGATAAATCAGCCCCAGCATTTT
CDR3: CASSYFLRGINQPQHF

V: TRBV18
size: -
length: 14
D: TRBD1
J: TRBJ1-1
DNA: TGTGCCAGCTCAACCGGACGCGGGACAGTGGAAGCTTTCTTT
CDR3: CASSTGRGTVEAFF

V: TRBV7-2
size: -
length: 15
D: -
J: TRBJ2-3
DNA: TGTGCCAGCAGCTTAGTATCTGAAATCGGGGGTTCGCAGTATTTT
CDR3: CASSLVSEIGGSQYF

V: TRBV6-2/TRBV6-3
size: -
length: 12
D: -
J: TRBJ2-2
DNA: TGTGCCAGCAGTTACCTCACCGGGGAGCTGTTTTTT
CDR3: CASSYLTGELFF